The present T cell receptor beta chain was sequenced within a study of Ad26.COV2.S vaccination and SARS-CoV-2 variants. Points from the study as a whole: After vaccination, reports described spike-specific CD8+ and CD4+ T cell responses as showing substantial breadth.

The CDR3 runs 12 residues. Germline CDR1 reads SEHNR; CDR2 reads FQNEAQ (reference sequence). Trimming removed 2 bases from V and 5 bases from J, with 6 bases in between. The table came from immunoSEQ multiplex PCR; TCRdb's copy has only in-frame clones and leaves some out. In the table there are a few hundred thousand clones, 80% to 90% of which are singletons. Sample treatment: some 20 received Ad26.COV2.S at low or high dose, single or two shots; 5 received placebo; per-sample allocation not given. On day 63 after the first injection, vaccine and placebo recipients gave samples. As its vector, the vaccine had Ad26, which expressed Wuhan-strain SARS-CoV-2 spike. In its sample, this clone was seen once. What it binds is not known.

The sequence was collected from a person aged 18-65 years who received the Ad26.COV2.S COVID-19 vaccine or a placebo. The rearrangement uses TRBV7-9 and TRBJ1-1; no reliable D call. The sequences come from peripheral blood, collected in a trial of Ad26.COV2.S vaccine versus placebo. The CDR3 coding sequence is TGTGCCAGCAGCTTAACCAATACTGAAGCTTTCTTT. Translated, it gives CASSLTNTEAFF.